The table lists the clone carrying this TCR beta chain with a few counts. The CDR3 is 16 residues long. Trimming took off 2 bases at V and 4 bases at J, with 15 bases between the two ends. CDR1 ENHRY and CDR2 SYGVKD come from the germline V gene. Produced via immunoSEQ multiplex PCR; TCRdb's table is partial and in-frame only. The sample lists under 250,000 clones, about 85% occurring once. This sample is part of a study of blood T cell repertoires in COVID-19. Whole-study context: Acute and convalescent COVID-19 specimens originated in the United States, Italy and Spain.

Material for sequencing was peripheral blood. This TCR derives from a man younger than 35 with active or convalescent COVID-19. The chain uses TRBV10-3 and TRBJ1-3; maybe TRBD1 (5 bases). CDR3 amino acids: CAISEPSTVRGNTIYF. As DNA, the CDR3 is TGTGCCATCAGTGAGCCATCGACAGTAAGAGGAAACACCATATATTTT.